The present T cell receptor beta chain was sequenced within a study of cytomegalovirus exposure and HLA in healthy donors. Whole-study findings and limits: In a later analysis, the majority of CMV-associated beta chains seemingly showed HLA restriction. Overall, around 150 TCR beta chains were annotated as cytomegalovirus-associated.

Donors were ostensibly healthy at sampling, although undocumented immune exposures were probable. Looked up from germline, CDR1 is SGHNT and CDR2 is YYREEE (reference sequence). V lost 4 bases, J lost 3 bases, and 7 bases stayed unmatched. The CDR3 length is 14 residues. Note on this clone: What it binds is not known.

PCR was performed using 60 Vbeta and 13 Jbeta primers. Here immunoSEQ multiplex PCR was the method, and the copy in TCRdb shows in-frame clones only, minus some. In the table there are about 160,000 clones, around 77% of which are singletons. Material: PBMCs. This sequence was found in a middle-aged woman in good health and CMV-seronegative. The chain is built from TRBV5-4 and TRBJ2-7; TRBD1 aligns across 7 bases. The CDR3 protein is CASSRGGANYEQYF. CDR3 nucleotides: TGTGCCAGCAGCCGAGGGGGCGCAAACTACGAGCAGTACTTC.